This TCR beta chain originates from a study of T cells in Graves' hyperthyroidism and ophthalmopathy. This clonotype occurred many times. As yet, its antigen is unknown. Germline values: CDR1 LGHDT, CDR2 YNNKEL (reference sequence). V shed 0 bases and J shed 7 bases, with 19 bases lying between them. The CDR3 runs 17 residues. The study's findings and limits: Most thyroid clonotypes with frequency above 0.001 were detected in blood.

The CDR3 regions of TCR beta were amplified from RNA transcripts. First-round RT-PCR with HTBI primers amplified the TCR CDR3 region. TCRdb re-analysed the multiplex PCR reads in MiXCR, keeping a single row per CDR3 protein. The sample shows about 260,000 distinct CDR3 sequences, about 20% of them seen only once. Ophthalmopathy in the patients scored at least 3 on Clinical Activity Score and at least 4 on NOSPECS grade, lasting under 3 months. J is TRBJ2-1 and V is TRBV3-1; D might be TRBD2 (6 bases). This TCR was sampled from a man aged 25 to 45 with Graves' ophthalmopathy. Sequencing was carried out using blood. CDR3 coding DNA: TGTGCCAGCAGCCAAGAAGTTGCACGGCTAGCGAGGAATGAGCAGTTCTTC. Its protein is CASSQEVARLARNEQFF.